This T cell receptor beta chain originates from a study of T cell responses to AZD1222 COVID-19 vaccine listed by TCRdb under 2021. Some background on the complete study: Because spike-specific TCR depth and breadth did not differ between the two schedules, AZD1222 recipients who got a second dose at roughly 4 weeks were pooled with those who got a second dose at roughly 12 weeks. A total of 233 trial participants underwent TCR sequencing, of whom about 200 had received two doses of AZD1222 and approximately 26 had received two doses of the MenACWY control vaccine. Enrollment into the trials was organized by age into subgroups of 18-55, 56-69 and 70-plus years, and those subgroups contained roughly 160, 29 and 62 TCR-sequenced participants, respectively. The paper's findings and limits, for the study overall: Participants were mostly white British, with more females than males. The authors suggested clonal diversity may have been underestimated. Conclusions about previously exposed vaccinees were limited because only six AZD1222 recipients were SARS-CoV-2 seropositive at baseline. After two AZD1222 doses, both the breadth and the depth of spike-specific TCRs were significantly higher than at day 0 and than in MenACWY recipients. The whole spike protein was spanned by vaccine-associated CD4 TCRs, and dominant responses were seen in regions 160-218 and 743-854. Reportedly, close to half of the unique spike-specific TCRs recognized epitopes lying outside the regions that are mutated in the B.1.351 and B.1.1.7 variants. In the small 56-69-year group, the increase in depth fell short of significance, most likely because of low power. Because no day 14 peak-response samples were available, the repertoires could be characterized only after the peak T cell response.

What the time point label conveys for this sample: baseline before first vaccination. Vaccinee samples were obtained from the UK trials COV001 and COV002, which included a single-blind randomized controlled phase 2/3 trial of AZD1222 (ChAdOx1 nCoV-19) in healthy adults. For TCRbeta chain sequencing, PBMC samples from trial participants were taken at day 0 and at day 28 after the second dose. As concerns this clone: The antigen it binds to is not known. No quality values exist for individual bases; no much larger clone is one base distant.

CDR3 length: 15 amino acids, cysteine to phenylalanine. Only the CDR3 DNA stays, 45 bases, in frame from base 1. V is cut back by 1 base and J by 6 bases, with 7 bases in the junction unmatched. CDR1 MGHRA and CDR2 YSYEKL were looked up in the germline V gene. The CDR3 regions of human TCRbeta chains were analyzed by immunosequencing. Concerning the study's data processing: TCRs in the repertoires were compared against a reference library of SARS-CoV-2-specific TCRs that had been generated with the MIRA antigen-specificity platform. Breadth meant the fraction of unique TCRs that were SARS-CoV-2-associated, whereas depth meant the fraction of total T cells that were SARS-CoV-2-associated. Using the MIRA data, each spike-specific TCR was mapped to the spike region that the TCR reacts to and placed in a CD4 or CD8 class. Log10-transformed breadth and depth values were compared by one-way ANOVA with Sidak's multiple comparisons tests. Sourced from immuneACCESS, this table was stored by TCRdb with only in-frame sequences that have V and J called. A share of the clones is absent; for the studies checked, an unresolved V gene accounts for under half, and the remainder has no known explanation. The V and J calls and clone size were taken over from that table, and D and trimming were inferred from the DNA. Here the sample has some 170,000 clones; 90% to 95% occur a single time. The ten top clones hold about 2.5% of the sample.

The sequence derives from an adult in good health. The chain uses TRBV4-1 and TRBJ2-7; 9 central bases correspond to TRBD2. This specimen was peripheral blood, taken on day 0 of AZD1222 vaccination. The DNA sequence reads TGCGCCAGCAGCCAAGGGTCCCTAGCGGGATTCGAGCAGTACTTC. Protein translation: CASSQGSLAGFEQYF.